This T cell receptor beta chain was captured by sequencing in a study of blood T cell repertoires in COVID-19. Study details: The samples span acute and convalescent COVID-19 from the United States, Italy and Spain. Sample material is recorded as cDNA or gDNA derived from T cells, B-cell-depleted T cells, or PBMCs.

How the authors handled the data: Reference gene primer amplification yielded estimated nucleated cell counts. Assay used: immunoSEQ multiplex PCR; TCRdb lists only in-frame clones, some missing. That table gives V, J and clone size, and the DNA gave D and trimming. The table lists approximately 300,000 clones, about 90% of them singletons. Seattle patients were enrolled during active infection and followed longitudinally. Trimming cost V 5 bases and J 3 bases; bases outside gene matches: 4. Germline CDR1 reads LGHDT; CDR2 reads YNNKEL (reference sequence). The CDR3 runs to 14 residues. The sequencing sample was made of peripheral blood. The gene calls are TRBV3-1 (or the pseudogene TRBV3-2) and TRBJ1-1; TRBD1 matches at 9 bases. This TCR came from a woman aged 45-65 years with COVID-19, enrolled during active disease. CDR3 sequence reads: CASSGTGRDTEAFF. DNA of the CDR3: TGTGCCAGCAGCGGGACAGGGCGGGACACTGAAGCTTTCTTT.